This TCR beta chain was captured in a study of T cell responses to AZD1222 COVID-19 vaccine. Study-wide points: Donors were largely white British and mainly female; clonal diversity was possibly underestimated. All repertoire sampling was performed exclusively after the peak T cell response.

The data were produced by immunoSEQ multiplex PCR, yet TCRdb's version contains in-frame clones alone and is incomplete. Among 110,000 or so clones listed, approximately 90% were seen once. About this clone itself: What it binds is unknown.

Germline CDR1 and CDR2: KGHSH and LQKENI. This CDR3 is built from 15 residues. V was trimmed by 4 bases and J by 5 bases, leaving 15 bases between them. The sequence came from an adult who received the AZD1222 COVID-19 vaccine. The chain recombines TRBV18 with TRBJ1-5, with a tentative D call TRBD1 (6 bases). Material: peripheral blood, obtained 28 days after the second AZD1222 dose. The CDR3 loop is CASSLRGGGDQPQHF. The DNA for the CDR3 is TGTGCCAGCTCACTACGGGGAGGGGGTGATCAGCCCCAGCATTTT.